The 23 T cell receptor beta chains listed next were all sequenced from one sample in a study of response to subunit inactivated influenza vaccine. In TCRdb, the RT-PCR reads were re-called with MiXCR into one record per CDR3 protein. The sample yields roughly 460,000 distinct CDR3 sequences, 11% seen once. Sequencing was performed on PBMCs from blood, taken around seven weeks after vaccination. The receptor source for this set is a man in his fifties who received an inactivated influenza vaccine.

In its sample, this clonotype was seen a few times. The chain is built from TRBV10-3 and TRBJ2-3; D gene uncertain. The germline V and J ends were trimmed by 6 bases and 10 bases, with 14 bases remaining between them. This CDR3 is 12 amino acids long. CDR1 is ENHRY and CDR2 is SYGVKD in the germline V gene. The CDR3 DNA reads TGTGCCATCAGACAGACTGGGGAAGCGCAGTATTTT. This codes for CAIRQTGEAQYF.

Many counts were recorded for this clonotype. One end of the junction does not line up with germline, which may come from a read error. This chain connects TRBV3-1 to TRBJ2-1; unclear D gene. This CDR3 has 13 residues. Germline V gene lookup returns CDR1 LGHDT and CDR2 YNNKEL (reference sequence). The CDR3 DNA follows: TGTGCCAGCAGCCAAGTTTCCTCCAATGAGCAGTTCTTC. It translates to CASSQVSSNEQFF.

The V call is TRBV20-1, the J call TRBJ2-7; D remains ambiguous. The CDR3 is 14 residues long. Between the trimmed V and J ends, which lost 0 bases and 6 bases, there was a span of 15 bases. Germline CDR1 reads DFQATT; CDR2 reads SNEGSKA (reference sequence). CDR3 sequence: CSARDGSVPSEQYF. In nucleotides, the CDR3 is TGCAGTGCTAGAGATGGATCGGTCCCTTCCGAGCAGTACTTC.

The chain combines TRBV20-1 with TRBJ2-2; D possibly corresponds to TRBD1 (7 bases). The CDR3 covers 13 residues. Germline V lookup: CDR1 DFQATT, CDR2 SNEGSKA (reference sequence). V shed 6 bases and J shed 8 bases, with 16 bases lying between them. DNA for the CDR3: TGCAGTGCGCGACAGGGAGGATTGGGGGAGCTGTTTTTT. This translates into CSARQGGLGELFF.

This clonotype occurred many times. V is TRBV7-6 and J is TRBJ1-1; no clear D. Germline V gene sequence: CDR1 SGHVS, CDR2 FNYEAQ. The ends were cut back, 1 base at V and 0 bases at J, with 12 bases in the middle. The length of the CDR3 is 16 residues. The CDR3 region is CASSLVAGTMNTEAFF. CDR3 nucleotides: TGTGCCAGCAGCTTAGTTGCAGGTACCATGAACACTGAAGCTTTCTTT.

This clonotype has a handful of counts. The chain uses TRBV10-3 and TRBJ2-2; TRBD2 aligns across 7 bases. This CDR3 has 14 amino acids. Germline V gene data show CDR1 as ENHRY and CDR2 as SYGVKD. With V trimmed by 6 bases and J by 5 bases, 6 bases remained unmatched. The CDR3 DNA reads TGTGCCATCAGAAGCGGGGTGGGGACCGGGGAGCTGTTTTTT. Translation: CAIRSGVGTGELFF.

This clonotype was observed many times. V gene TRBV12-3 or TRBV12-4 combines with J gene TRBJ1-6, with D perhaps TRBD1 (5 bases). The CDR3 length is 12 residues. V was pared by 4 bases and J by 10 bases, with 8 bases between. The chain's CDR3 is CASSYRQSPLHF. The CDR3 DNA sequence: TGTGCCAGCAGTTACCGACAGTCACCCCTCCACTTT.

This clonotype was seen a few times. The J gene is TRBJ2-7, the V gene TRBV5-6, with TRBD1 matching over 7 bases. Trimming took 0 bases from V and 3 from J; bases not matched to a gene: 6. Germline CDR1 reads SGHDT; CDR2 reads YYEEEE. The CDR3 length is 15 residues. The CDR3 DNA reads TGTGCCAGCAGCTTGGAACCGACAGGGAGCTACGAGCAGTACTTC. Protein product: CASSLEPTGSYEQYF.

This clonotype showed up many times. The J gene is TRBJ2-5, the V gene TRBV10-3, with unresolved D. CDR3 length equals 13 residues. Germline CDR1 is ENHRY and CDR2 is SYGVKD. Trimming removed 3 bases at V and 3 bases at J, with 8 bases between. The CDR3 bases are TGTGCCATCAGTGACAGTACCAAAGAGACCCAGTACTTC. Its translation: CAISDSTKETQYF.

This clonotype was seen repeatedly, ten times or more. One end of the junction fails to match germline, which may point to a read error. The CDR3 here is CASSIALRDRNTIYF. CDR3 DNA: TGTGCCAGCAGTATAGCCCTCAGGGATCGAAACACCATATATTTT. The rearrangement links TRBV12-3 or TRBV12-4 to TRBJ1-3, with D tentatively TRBD1 (5 bases). This CDR3 is 15 amino acids long.

The sample holds many counts of this clonotype. CDR3 in DNA: TGCAGCGTGGGCCCTACCGGGACAGGGCCCTACGAGCAGTACTTC. Residues: CSVGPTGTGPYEQYF. This chain links TRBV29-1 with TRBJ2-7, with 9 nucleotides matching TRBD1. The CDR3 has 15 amino acids. Trimming took 6 bases from V and 2 from J; bases not matched to a gene: 11. Germline CDR1 reads SQVTM; CDR2 reads ANQGSEA.

This clonotype was seen ten or more times. The V call is TRBV29-1, the J call TRBJ1-2; D is undetermined. The germline CDR1 and CDR2 sequences are SQVTM and ANQGSEA. With 4 bases removed from V and 8 bases from J, the gap between germline ends came to 17 bases. This CDR3 contains 13 residues. The CDR3 spells CSVVVGDGLGYTF. Here the CDR3 DNA reads TGCAGCGTTGTTGTAGGAGATGGGTTAGGCTACACCTTC. The full variable domain, with the rest looked up from reference TRBV29-1 and TRBJ1-2, is SAVISQKPSRDICQRGTSLTIQCQVDSQVTMMFWYRQQPGQSLTLIATANQGSEATYESGFVIDKFPISRPNLTFSTLTVSNMSPEDSSIYLCSVVVGDGLGYTFGSGTRLTVV.

This chain links TRBV7-2 with TRBJ2-3; 10 nucleotides align to TRBD2. Germline V gives CDR1 SGHTA, CDR2 FQGNSA. The V gene end was trimmed by 6 bases and the J gene end by 8 bases; junction bases not matched to a gene: 11. CDR3 size: 15 residues. CDR3 sequence: CASSTKRGGQRTQYF. As DNA, the CDR3 is TGTGCCAGCAGTACCAAGCGGGGGGGCCAGCGTACGCAGTATTTT.

The rearrangement links TRBV12-3 or TRBV12-4 to TRBJ1-5; D is ambiguous. V was pared by 4 bases and J by 7 bases, with 14 bases between. This CDR3 is 14 amino acids long. CDR3 nucleotide sequence: TGTGCCAGCAGTTCGGACTCCGCAGAGCAGCCCCAGCATTTT. Encoded protein: CASSSDSAEQPQHF.

This clonotype was picked up many times. The genes are TRBV6-2 or TRBV6-3 and TRBJ2-6, with 12 bases matching TRBD1. Trimming at V came to 2 bases and at J to 0 bases, leaving 2 bases not matched to a gene. The CDR3 is made up of 18 amino acids. Germline CDR1 and CDR2: MNHEY and SVGEGT. CDR3 coding DNA: TGTGCCAGCAGTTACGGGACAGGGGGCGGCTCTGGGGCCAACGTCCTGACTTTC. It encodes CASSYGTGGGSGANVLTF.

This clonotype turned up a few times. This chain joins TRBV5-1 and TRBJ2-2, with D possibly called TRBD1 or TRBD2 (5 bases each). Germline assignment: CDR1 SGHRS and CDR2 YFSETQ. V was trimmed by 0 bases and J by 3 bases, leaving 15 bases between them. CDR3 length: 17 amino acids. CDR3 loop: CASSLARSGAYTGELFF. CDR3 nucleotides: TGCGCCAGCAGCTTGGCCAGGTCCGGGGCGTACACCGGGGAGCTGTTTTTT.

In this sample, this clonotype turned up a few times. CDR3 nucleotide sequence: TGTGCCAGCAGCCGGACACAAAGCCCAAGCCAGCCCCAGCATTTT. It yields the protein CASSRTQSPSQPQHF. The chain links TRBV5-8 to TRBJ1-5, with D possibly TRBD1 on 5 matching bases. The germline gives CDR1 SGHTS, CDR2 YDEGEE. Trimming stripped 4 bases from V and 7 bases from J, with 18 bases between. This CDR3 contains 15 residues.

This clonotype showed up just a few times. The chain combines TRBV6-2 or TRBV6-3 with TRBJ1-1; tentative D call: TRBD1 (5 bases). V gave up 10 bases and J gave up 4 bases, with 16 bases separating them. Germline loops: CDR1 MNHEY, CDR2 SVGEGT. This CDR3 contains 13 residues. In DNA, the CDR3 is TGTGCCACTAGGCAGGGCCTCGGCACTGAAGCTTTCTTT. Translated, it gives CATRQGLGTEAFF.

Many counts were recorded for this clonotype. V usage is TRBV29-1 and J usage is TRBJ1-5, with TRBD1 matching 9 bases. Germline CDR1 and CDR2: SQVTM and ANQGSEA. V lost 5 bases, J lost 1 base, and 3 bases stayed unmatched. The CDR3 contains 14 residues. The DNA for the CDR3 is TGCAGCGTTCGGGACAGGGAGAGCAATCAGCCCCAGCATTTT. Amino acids: CSVRDRESNQPQHF.

This clonotype was counted between two and nine times. The gene calls are TRBV4-3 and TRBJ1-2, with D possibly TRBD1 on 5 matching bases. The germline CDR1 and CDR2 sequences are LGHNA and YSLEER. There are 15 residues in the CDR3. Trimming pared 3 bases from V and 7 bases from J, leaving 18 bases between. The CDR3 sequence: CASSQTTGQGGGYTF. DNA of the CDR3: TGCGCCAGCAGCCAGACGACGGGTCAGGGTGGTGGCTACACCTTC.

This clonotype occurred many times. V gene TRBV24-1 combines with J gene TRBJ2-1, with TRBD1 matching 7 bases. This CDR3 comprises 14 residues. Germline V gene lookup returns CDR1 KGHDR and CDR2 SFDVKD. V dropped 5 bases and J dropped 9; count of bases not matched to a gene: 9. This chain's CDR3 is CATSVSGGKAEQFF. The DNA of the CDR3 is TGTGCCACCAGTGTGTCAGGGGGTAAGGCTGAGCAGTTCTTC.

This clonotype was recorded at least ten times. The chain employs TRBV7-2 and TRBJ2-7; TRBD1 or TRBD2 may be the D gene (6 bases each). The CDR3 loop spans 13 amino acids. With 3 bases removed from V and 6 bases from J, the gap between germline ends came to 12 bases. Per the germline V gene, CDR1 is SGHTA and CDR2 is FQGNSA. The DNA for the CDR3 is TGTGCCAGCAGCTTGTACCCGGGGGCCGAGCAGTACTTC. Amino acid sequence: CASSLYPGAEQYF.

This clonotype was found many times. The chain carries TRBV10-2 and TRBJ2-2; 10 nucleotides agree with TRBD2. This CDR3 contains 13 residues. V was pared by 10 bases and J by 6 bases, with 5 bases of the junction left unmatched. Germline assignment: CDR1 WSHSY and CDR2 SAAADI. The CDR3 DNA reads as TGCGCCATCGAAGCGGGAGGGCCCGGGGAGCTGTTTTTT. This sequence encodes CAIEAGGPGELFF.